This TCR beta chain originates from a study of cytomegalovirus exposure and HLA in healthy donors. V dropped 5 bases and J dropped 7 bases, with 18 bases sitting between them. Germline lookup yields CDR1 LNHDA and CDR2 SQIVND (reference sequence). The CDR3 has 15 amino acids. Primers included in the PCR were 60 Vbeta and 13 Jbeta primers. Clones were sequenced by immunoSEQ multiplex PCR, and TCRdb holds only the in-frame ones, with some missing. The sample lists under 200,000 clones; 60% to 80% were seen once. This chain joins TRBV19 and TRBJ1-5; D unresolved. Sequenced sample: PBMCs. The TCR sequence derives from a man aged 60-69 years in good health and CMV-seronegative. The CDR3 sequence is CASSLNRDPGQPQHF. CDR3 in DNA: TGTGCCAGTAGTCTCAACCGGGATCCGGGACAGCCCCAGCATTTT.